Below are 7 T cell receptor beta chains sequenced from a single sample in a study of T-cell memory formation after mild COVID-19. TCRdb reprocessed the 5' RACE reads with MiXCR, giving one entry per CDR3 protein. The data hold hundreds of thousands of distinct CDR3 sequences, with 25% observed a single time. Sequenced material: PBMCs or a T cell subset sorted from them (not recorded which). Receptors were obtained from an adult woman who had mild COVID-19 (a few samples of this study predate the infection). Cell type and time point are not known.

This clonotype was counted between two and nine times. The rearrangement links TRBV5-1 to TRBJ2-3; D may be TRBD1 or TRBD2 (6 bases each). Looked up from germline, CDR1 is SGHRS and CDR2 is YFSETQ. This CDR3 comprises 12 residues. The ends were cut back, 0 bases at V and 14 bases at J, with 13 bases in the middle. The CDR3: CASSLDLGGGYF. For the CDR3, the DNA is TGCGCCAGCAGCTTGGATCTCGGGGGCGGGTATTTT.

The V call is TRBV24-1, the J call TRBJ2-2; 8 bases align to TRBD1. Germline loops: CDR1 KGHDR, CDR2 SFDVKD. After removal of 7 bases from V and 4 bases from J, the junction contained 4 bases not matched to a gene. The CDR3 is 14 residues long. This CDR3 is CATRTGAGTGELFF. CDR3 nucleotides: TGTGCCACCAGGACAGGGGCGGGCACCGGGGAGCTGTTTTTT.

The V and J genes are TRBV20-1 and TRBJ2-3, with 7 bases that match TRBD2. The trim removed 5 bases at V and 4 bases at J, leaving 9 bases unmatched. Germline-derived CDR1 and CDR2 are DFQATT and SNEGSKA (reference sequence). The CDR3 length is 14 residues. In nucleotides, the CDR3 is TGCAGTGCTCAAGTGGGCGGGAGCGCAGATACGCAGTATTTT. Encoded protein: CSAQVGGSADTQYF.

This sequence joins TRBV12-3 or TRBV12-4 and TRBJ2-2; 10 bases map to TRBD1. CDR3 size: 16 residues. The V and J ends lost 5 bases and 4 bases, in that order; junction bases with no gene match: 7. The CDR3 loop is CASSPPGQGVTGELFF. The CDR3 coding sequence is TGTGCCAGCAGTCCCCCCGGACAGGGGGTCACCGGGGAGCTGTTTTTT.

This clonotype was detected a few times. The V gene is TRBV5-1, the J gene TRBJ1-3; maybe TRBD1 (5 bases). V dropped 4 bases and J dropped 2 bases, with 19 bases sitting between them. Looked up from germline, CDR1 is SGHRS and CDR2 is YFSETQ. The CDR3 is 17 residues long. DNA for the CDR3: TGCGCCAGCAGCCCCCGCGCCCAGGGAGCGGCTGGAAACACCATATATTTT. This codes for CASSPRAQGAAGNTIYF.

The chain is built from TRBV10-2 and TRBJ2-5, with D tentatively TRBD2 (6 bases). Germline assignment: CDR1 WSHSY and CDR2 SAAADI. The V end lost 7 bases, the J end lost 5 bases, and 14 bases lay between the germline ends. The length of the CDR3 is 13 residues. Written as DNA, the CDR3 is TGCGCCAGCAACGGGGGATTCGGGGAGACCCAGTACTTC. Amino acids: CASNGGFGETQYF.

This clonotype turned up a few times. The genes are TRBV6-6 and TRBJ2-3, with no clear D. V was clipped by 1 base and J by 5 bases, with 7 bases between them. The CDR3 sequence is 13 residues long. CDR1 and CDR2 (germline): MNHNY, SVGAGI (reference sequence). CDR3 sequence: CASSYFSEDTQYF. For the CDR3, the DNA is TGTGCCAGCAGTTACTTCAGCGAAGATACGCAGTATTTT.